The 19 T cell receptor beta chains in this list originate from one sample, sequenced in a study of cytomegalovirus exposure and HLA in healthy donors. PCR amplification relied on 60 Vbeta primers (plus 13 Jbeta primers). The data were produced by immunoSEQ multiplex PCR, yet TCRdb's version contains in-frame clones alone and is incomplete. The repertoire holds some 200,000 clones, with approximately 11% as singletons. The sequenced sample was PBMCs. These receptors were taken from a man aged 45-65 years in good health and CMV-seropositive.

This clone has just a few counts. This chain connects TRBV6-1 to TRBJ2-1; D remains unclear. Trimming shortened V by 1 base and J by 10 bases, and 8 bases separated the two germline ends. CDR1 and CDR2 from the germline V gene are MNHNS and SASEGT. CDR3 length equals 12 residues. In DNA, the CDR3 is TGTGCCAGCAGTGAAGTAGGCGGAGAGCAGTTCTTC. Its translation is CASSEVGGEQFF.

This chain joins TRBV5-1 and TRBJ2-7, with D unresolved. V lost 0 bases to trimming and J lost 0 bases, with 7 bases between them. Per the germline V gene, CDR1 is SGHRS and CDR2 is YFSETQ. The CDR3 consists of 14 residues. This CDR3 is CASSLAASSYEQYF. The DNA for the CDR3 is TGCGCCAGCAGCTTGGCCGCCAGCTCCTACGAGCAGTACTTC.

This clone was detected only a few times. The rearrangement joins TRBV30 to TRBJ2-7, with 9 positions matching TRBD2. CDR3 length: 16 amino acids. Germline trimming cut 3 bases from V and 3 bases from J; bases unmatched to any gene: 12. Germline V lookup: CDR1 GTSNPN, CDR2 SVGIG (reference sequence). The CDR3 DNA reads as TGTGCCTGGAGAGACCTACAGCGGGGGGTCCTCTACGAGCAGTACTTC. Its protein product is CAWRDLQRGVLYEQYF.

The chain employs TRBV7-2 and TRBJ1-4, with D unresolved. The CDR3 consists of 14 residues. V was trimmed by 7 bases and J by 7 bases, leaving 16 bases between them. Looked up from germline, CDR1 is SGHTA and CDR2 is FQGNSA. The CDR3 DNA reads as TGTGCCAGCACCTCTCGTGCATCGGGTGAAAAACTGTTTTTT. It codes for CASTSRASGEKLFF.

The chain has TRBV2 and TRBJ1-1; D gene unclear. V lost 6 bases and J 8 bases, leaving 19 bases between the germline ends. The germline V gene encodes CDR1 SNHLY and CDR2 FYNNEI. The CDR3 covers 14 residues. DNA for the CDR3: TGTGCCAGCAGCCCATCGGGGTGGCTAGGAGAAGCTTTCTTT. This codes for CASSPSGWLGEAFF.

The chain couples TRBV30 to TRBJ1-2, with no clear D. The CDR3 sequence is 12 residues long. Germline CDR1 is GTSNPN and CDR2 is SVGIG (reference sequence). Trimming shortened V by 8 bases and J by 8 bases, and 18 bases separated the two germline ends. This chain's CDR3 is CAGERSLWGYTF. The CDR3 DNA is TGTGCCGGTGAAAGAAGCCTCTGGGGCTACACCTTC.

This clone was picked up a small number of times. This rearrangement joins TRBV5-1 to TRBJ1-2; TRBD1 agrees at 8 bases. This CDR3 region has 15 residues. V lost 4 bases to trimming and J lost 4 bases; unmatched junction nucleotides: 9. The germline V gene encodes CDR1 SGHRS and CDR2 YFSETQ. DNA of the CDR3: TGCGCCAGCAGCCCCTCCCCAGGGGGCAGCTATGGCTACACCTTC. Translated: CASSPSPGGSYGYTF.

This clone was recorded a few times. The chain has TRBV7-2 and TRBJ2-1; 7 bases are shared with TRBD1. This CDR3 is built from 14 residues. J gave up 2 bases and V 3 bases, and 1 base lay outside the gene matches. Germline assignment: CDR1 SGHTA and CDR2 FQGNSA. CDR3 residues: CASSFGTAYNEQFF. Written as DNA, the CDR3 is TGTGCCAGCAGCTTCGGGACAGCCTACAATGAGCAGTTCTTC.

In its sample, this clone was seen a few times. The sample has other DNA sequences that encode this CDR3 too. V is TRBV4-3 and J is TRBJ1-1; D not certain. The CDR3 spans 12 residues. Germline assignment: CDR1 LGHNA and CDR2 YSLEER. Trimming removed 4 bases at V and 4 bases at J, with 7 bases between. The DNA for the CDR3 is TGCGCCAGCAGCCCAGGTGGCACTGAAGCTTTCTTT. Translated: CASSPGGTEAFF.

This chain links TRBV6-1 with TRBJ2-3; D perhaps matches TRBD2 (5 bases). Trimming shortened V by 1 base and J by 1 base, and 12 bases separated the two germline ends. CDR1 is MNHNS, CDR2 SASEGT, per germline. The CDR3 has 16 amino acids. The CDR3 spells CASSEGPSRGTDTQYF. CDR3 nucleotide sequence: TGTGCCAGCAGTGAAGGGCCATCGAGGGGCACAGATACGCAGTATTTT.

This clone was counted only a few times. The rearrangement links TRBV19 to TRBJ2-4, with D perhaps TRBD1 (5 bases). Germline V gene data show CDR1 as LNHDA and CDR2 as SQIVND (reference sequence). The CDR3 covers 12 residues. Trimming took off 5 bases at V and 6 bases at J, with 8 bases between the two ends. The CDR3: CASSRRGNIQYF. The CDR3 bases are TGTGCCAGTAGTCGAAGGGGAAACATTCAGTACTTC.

A few counts support this clone. The chain carries TRBV7-9 and TRBJ2-3, with a tentative D call TRBD2 (5 bases). The germline V gene has CDR1 SEHNR and CDR2 FQNEAQ (reference sequence). The CDR3 has 14 residues. The ends were cut back, 5 bases at V and 6 bases at J, with 15 bases in the middle. Written as DNA, the CDR3 is TGTGCCAGCAGCGCTCGAGGTAGAGGGGATACGCAGTATTTT. Translation gives CASSARGRGDTQYF.

On this clone: Other DNA sequences in this specimen translate into the identical CDR3. The V call is TRBV5-1, the J call TRBJ2-3; 9 nucleotides line up with TRBD1. The ends lost 3 bases at V and 3 bases at J; junction bases unmatched: 2. The CDR3 sequence is 14 residues long. CDR1 is SGHRS, CDR2 YFSETQ, per germline. As DNA, the CDR3 is TGCGCCAGCAGCTCGGGACAGGGAACAGATACGCAGTATTTT. Translation: CASSSGQGTDTQYF.

This clone was counted between two and nine times. The J gene is TRBJ2-7, the V gene TRBV5-1; 7 bases are shared with TRBD1. CDR1 is SGHRS and CDR2 is YFSETQ in the germline V gene. The J segment lost 7 bases and the V segment lost 0 bases, leaving 16 bases of the junction unmatched. The CDR3 covers 17 residues. The CDR3 sequence is CASSLGTRDSRLEEQYF. CDR3 sequence (DNA): TGCGCCAGCAGCTTGGGCACCCGGGACAGCCGTCTAGAGGAGCAGTACTTC.

This clone was seen more than once but under ten times. The V and J genes are TRBV5-1 and TRBJ2-7; TRBD1 is a possible D gene (6 bases). The CDR3 covers 14 residues. Germline lookup yields CDR1 SGHRS and CDR2 YFSETQ. The V gene lost 1 base and the J gene lost 6 bases, with 14 bases spanning the gap. DNA of the CDR3: TGCGCCAGCAGCTTGCGTCAGGGGATGACCGAGCAGTACGTC. Residues: CASSLRQGMTEQYV.

V and J are TRBV4-3 and TRBJ2-3, with 11 nucleotides matching TRBD2. Germline trimming cut 0 bases from V and 2 bases from J; bases unmatched to any gene: 7. Germline CDR1 reads LGHNA; CDR2 reads YSLEER. The CDR3 is 18 amino acids. CDR3 region: CASSQEPSGGLLTDTQYF. The CDR3 bases are TGCGCCAGCAGCCAAGAGCCTAGCGGGGGGCTTCTCACAGATACGCAGTATTTT.

The gene calls are TRBV12-5 and TRBJ2-3; D is unresolved. The CDR3 has 12 residues. V was clipped by 7 bases and J by 5 bases, with 10 bases between them. The V gene's germline CDR1 is LGHNT and CDR2 FRNRAP. The CDR3 sequence is CASAFFVDTQYF. For the CDR3, the DNA is TGTGCTAGTGCCTTTTTTGTAGATACGCAGTATTTT. Using reference TRBV12-5 and TRBJ2-3 for the parts outside the CDR3, the full variable domain is DARVTQTPRHKVTEMGQEVTMRCQPILGHNTVFWYRQTMMQGLELLAYFRNRAPLDDSGMPKDRFSAEMPDATLATLKIQPSEPRDSAVYFCASAFFVDTQYFGPGTRLTVL.

On this clone: The same CDR3 also results from other DNA sequences found in this sample. The rearrangement joins TRBV5-4 to TRBJ1-5; D perhaps matches TRBD1 (5 bases). V lost 2 bases and J lost 5, with 5 bases in between. CDR3 length: 12 residues. CDR1 and CDR2 (germline): SGHNT, YYREEE (reference sequence). The CDR3 protein is CASSLGDQPQHF. In DNA, the CDR3 is TGTGCCAGCAGCTTAGGGGATCAGCCCCAGCATTTT.

A few counts support this clone. The V and J genes are TRBV27 and TRBJ2-7; 9 bases are a match to TRBD1. There are 14 residues in the CDR3. V lost 6 bases and J lost 4; bases outside the gene matches: 7. CDR1 is MNHEY, CDR2 SMNVEV, per germline (reference sequence). DNA for the CDR3: TGTGCCAGCAGCCGTGACAGGGGGAGGTACGAGCAGTACGTC. It codes for CASSRDRGRYEQYV.